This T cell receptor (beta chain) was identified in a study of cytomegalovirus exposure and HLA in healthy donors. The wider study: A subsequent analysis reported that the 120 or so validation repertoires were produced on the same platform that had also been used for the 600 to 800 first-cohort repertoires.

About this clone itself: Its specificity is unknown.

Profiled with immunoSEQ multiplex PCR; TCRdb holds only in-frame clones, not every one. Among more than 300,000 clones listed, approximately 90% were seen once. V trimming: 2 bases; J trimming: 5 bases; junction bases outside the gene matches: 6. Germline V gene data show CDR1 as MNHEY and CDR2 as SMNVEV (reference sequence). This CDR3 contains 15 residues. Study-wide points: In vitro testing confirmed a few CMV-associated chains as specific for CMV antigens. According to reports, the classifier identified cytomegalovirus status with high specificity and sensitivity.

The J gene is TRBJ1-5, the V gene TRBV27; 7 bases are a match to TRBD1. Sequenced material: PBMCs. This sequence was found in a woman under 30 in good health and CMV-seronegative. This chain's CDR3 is CASSLPRTGDQPQHF. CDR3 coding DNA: TGTGCCAGCAGTTTACCCCGGACAGGAGATCAGCCCCAGCATTTT.